This T cell receptor beta chain was obtained from a study of human T cells and chemical hapten exposure. Regarding time point: healthy volunteer bleed at 6 weeks. Unfractionated whole blood was the source of the extracted total RNA. There are a few counts of this clonotype. The library put unique molecular identifiers onto individual cDNA molecules. Each CDR3 protein is one row after TCRdb ran MiXCR on the RACE reads. Among some 40,000 distinct CDR3 sequences listed, approximately 4% were seen once. Germline CDR1 and CDR2: SEHNR and FQNEAQ (reference sequence). This CDR3 has 17 residues. V was trimmed by 0 bases and J by 4 bases, leaving 16 bases between them.

The rearrangement links TRBV7-9 to TRBJ1-5, with D tentatively TRBD1 (5 bases). The specimen was whole blood. The sequence derives from a human donor in good health. Some clones in this sample may be carry-over from other donors' samples. This CDR3 is CASSLAGGGQANQPQHF. DNA of the CDR3: TGTGCCAGCAGCTTAGCCGGGGGAGGGCAAGCTAATCAGCCCCAGCATTTT. The complete variable domain, with remaining parts taken from reference TRBV7-9 and TRBJ1-5, reads DTGVSQNPRHKITKRGQNVTFRCDPISEHNRLYWYRQTLGQGPEFLTYFQNEAQLEKSRLLSDRFSAERPKGSFSTLEIQRTEQGDSAMYLCASSLAGGGQANQPQHFGDGTRLSIL.